The 26 T cell receptor beta chains below come from one sample, sequenced in a study of blood T cells in healthy people across ages. For the second PCR, which ran for 7 to 11 cycles, a sample-barcoded 5' primer and a J-beta primer mix were used. TCRdb redid the calling of the 5' RACE reads with MiXCR, one entry per CDR3 protein. Of approximately 690,000 distinct CDR3 sequences listed, roughly three fifths were seen once; the top ten hold 30% to 45%. Material: blood. The receptors stem from a man in his 60s in good health.

The genes are TRBV5-1 and TRBJ1-1; D remains unclear. This CDR3 region has 13 residues. V lost 2 bases and J 2 bases, leaving 7 bases between the germline ends. Germline V lookup: CDR1 SGHRS, CDR2 YFSETQ. The CDR3 is CASSFRINTEAFF. The CDR3 nucleotides read TGCGCCAGCAGCTTTAGAATTAACACTGAAGCTTTCTTT.

This chain connects TRBV20-1 to TRBJ2-7; D uncertain. The germline V gene encodes CDR1 DFQATT and CDR2 SNEGSKA (reference sequence). The V gene lost 7 bases and the J gene lost 6 bases, with 16 bases spanning the gap. This CDR3 is 12 amino acids long. CDR3 protein: CSGGVGPCEQYF. The CDR3, as DNA: TGCAGTGGTGGGGTTGGCCCCTGCGAGCAGTACTTC.

This chain links TRBV5-1 with TRBJ1-4, with D unclear. This CDR3 has 12 residues. V was cut by 1 base and J by 7 bases, with 5 bases left in between. Per germline, CDR1 SGHRS and CDR2 YFSETQ. The CDR3 coding sequence is TGCGCCAGCAGCTTGAACGGTGAAAAACTGTTTTTT. Translation: CASSLNGEKLFF.

This clonotype has only a few counts. This chain uses TRBV5-1 with TRBJ1-2; unclear D gene. The CDR3 sequence is 14 residues long. CDR1 and CDR2 from the germline V gene are SGHRS and YFSETQ. V was shortened by 4 bases and J by 4 bases, with 14 bases between the two germline ends. CDR3 coding DNA: TGCGCCAGCAGCCCGGAGAGGGTGGGCTATGGCTACACCTTC. As protein: CASSPERVGYGYTF. The entire variable domain, with the rest obtained from reference TRBV5-1 and TRBJ1-2, is as follows: KAGVTQTPRYLIKTRGQQVTLSCSPISGHRSVSWYQQTPGQGLQFLFEYFSETQRNKGNFPGRFSGRQFSNSRSEMNVSTLELGDSALYLCASSPERVGYGYTFGSGTRLTVV.

The chain recombines TRBV20-1 with TRBJ2-4; 8 nucleotides match TRBD1. The V and J ends lost 5 bases and 1 base, in that order; junction bases with no gene match: 1. CDR3 length: 13 residues. The germline V gene has CDR1 DFQATT and CDR2 SNEGSKA (reference sequence). As DNA, the CDR3 is TGCAGTGCTGGGGACAGGGCCAAAAACATTCAGTACTTC. It codes for CSAGDRAKNIQYF.

This chain connects TRBV9 to TRBJ2-3; 10 bases align to TRBD2. Germline V gene lookup returns CDR1 SGDLS and CDR2 YYNGEE. V lost 4 bases, J lost 7 bases, and 18 bases stayed unmatched. The CDR3 is 18 residues long. The CDR3 DNA is TGTGCCAGCAGCTCGTCGCTAGCGGGGGCTACTATCATAAATACGCAGTATTTT. Protein sequence: CASSSSLAGATIINTQYF.

This CDR3 is CASSLEEGDTQYF. CDR3 nucleotides: TGTGCCAGCAGCTTAGAGGAGGGAGATACGCAGTATTTT. J is TRBJ2-3 and V is TRBV7-2, with a possible D match to TRBD2 (6 bases). The V gene lost 1 base and the J gene lost 5 bases, with 7 bases spanning the gap. This CDR3 is 13 amino acids long. CDR1 and CDR2 from the germline V gene are SGHTA and FQGNSA.

V is TRBV12-5 and J is TRBJ2-3; D uncertain. V shed 4 bases and J shed 2 bases, with 4 bases lying between them. Looked up from germline, CDR1 is LGHNT and CDR2 is FRNRAP. This CDR3 region has 12 residues. The CDR3: CASGSTTDTQYF. The CDR3 nucleotides read TGTGCTAGTGGTTCGACCACAGATACGCAGTATTTT. Full variable domain (remainder filled in from reference TRBV12-5 and TRBJ2-3): DARVTQTPRHKVTEMGQEVTMRCQPILGHNTVFWYRQTMMQGLELLAYFRNRAPLDDSGMPKDRFSAEMPDATLATLKIQPSEPRDSAVYFCASGSTTDTQYFGPGTRLTVL.

CDR3 residues: CSARVGGRVYEQYF. The CDR3 DNA reads TGCAGTGCTAGAGTGGGGGGGAGGGTCTACGAGCAGTACTTC. The V gene is TRBV20-1, the J gene TRBJ2-5; 7 nucleotides match TRBD2. Matching the DNA end better, TRBJ2-7 makes the J call doubtful. CDR1 is DFQATT, CDR2 SNEGSKA, per germline (reference sequence). The CDR3 has 14 amino acids.

The V and J genes are TRBV24-1 and TRBJ2-3; D is undetermined. The germline CDR1 and CDR2 sequences are KGHDR and SFDVKD. The CDR3 has 14 residues. The V end was cut by 3 bases, the J end by 4 bases, with 10 bases between. The CDR3 is CATSDLQVPDTQYF. The CDR3 coding sequence is TGTGCCACCAGTGATCTCCAGGTACCAGATACGCAGTATTTT.

This clonotype was seen only a few times. The chain is built from TRBV14 and TRBJ2-1; tentatively, D is TRBD1 or TRBD2 (5 bases each). The CDR3 sequence is 16 residues long. Germline CDR1 and CDR2: SGHDN and FVKESK. V was shortened by 2 bases and J by 1 base, with 12 bases between the two germline ends. The CDR3 DNA is TGTGCCAGCAGCCAACATACCGGGGCTTCCTACAATGAGCAGTTCTTC. Amino acid sequence: CASSQHTGASYNEQFF.

This chain connects TRBV3-1 to TRBJ2-7; no clear D. This CDR3 spans 15 amino acids. The germline V gene has CDR1 LGHDT and CDR2 YNNKEL (reference sequence). V was trimmed by 1 base and J by 4 bases, leaving 14 bases between them. The CDR3 DNA is TGTGCCAGCAGCCAAGTATCTCCGGGCCCGTACGAGCAGTACTTC. Protein: CASSQVSPGPYEQYF.

The J gene is TRBJ1-1, the V gene TRBV11-2; TRBD1 is a possible D gene (6 bases). The CDR3 covers 13 residues. The V end was cut by 5 bases, the J end by 1 base, with 8 bases between. Germline assignment: CDR1 SGHAT and CDR2 FQNNGV. The DNA of the CDR3 is TGTGCCAGCAGCCGGGACACGAACACTGAAGCTTTCTTT. This gives the protein CASSRDTNTEAFF. The variable domain in full, with the rest retrieved from reference TRBV11-2 and TRBJ1-1, is EAGVAQSPRYKIIEKRQSVAFWCNPISGHATLYWYQQILGQGPKLLIQFQNNGVVDDSQLPKDRFSAERLKGVDSTLKIQPAKLEDSAVYLCASSRDTNTEAFFGQGTRLTVV.

This chain links TRBV2 with TRBJ1-6; D unclear. The germline CDR1 and CDR2 sequences are SNHLY and FYNNEI. The CDR3 covers 11 residues. V lost 5 bases to trimming and J lost 7 bases, with 3 bases between them. DNA for the CDR3: TGTGCCAGCAGTACAAATTCACCCCTCCACTTT. Translation gives CASSTNSPLHF.

This clonotype was found a few times. The gene calls are TRBV6-1 and TRBJ1-4; 7 bases are shared with TRBD1. The CDR3 sequence is 14 residues long. V gave up 5 bases and J gave up 2 bases; unmatched junction bases: 2. Germline V CDR1 and CDR2: MNHNS, SASEGT. CDR3 residues: CASSPTGTNEKLFF. CDR3 nucleotide sequence: TGTGCCAGCAGTCCGACAGGGACTAATGAAAAACTGTTTTTT.

About this clonotype: This could be a read error, since a much larger clone is one nucleotide away. The J gene is TRBJ1-2, the V gene TRBV7-9; 8 bases match TRBD1. The CDR3 contains 14 residues. Germline V gene data show CDR1 as SEHNR and CDR2 as FQNEAQ (reference sequence). Here the CDR3 DNA reads TGTGCCAGCAGCCCCGGACAGGGAGCCTATGGCCACACCTTC. Protein product: CASSPGQGAYGHTF.

The chain carries TRBV29-1 and TRBJ2-3; 10 bases are shared with TRBD1. This CDR3 region has 13 residues. Germline V gene data show CDR1 as SQVTM and CDR2 as ANQGSEA. The junction had 5 bases not matched to a gene; V was cut back by 5 bases and J by 6 bases. The CDR3 loop is CSVTTGGGDTQYF. CDR3 nucleotides: TGCAGCGTTACGACAGGGGGCGGGGATACGCAGTATTTT.

V and J are TRBV5-1 and TRBJ2-3, with D possibly TRBD1 on 8 matching bases. Germline lookup yields CDR1 SGHRS and CDR2 YFSETQ. The CDR3 spans 15 residues. V dropped 2 bases and J dropped 2 bases, with 12 bases sitting between them. The CDR3 here is CASSLQGGNTDTQYF. The CDR3, as DNA: TGCGCCAGCAGCTTACAGGGGGGGAACACAGATACGCAGTATTTT.

The chain employs TRBV3-1 and TRBJ2-5; possible D gene TRBD2, 6 bases. The V and J ends lost 4 bases and 2 bases respectively, with 14 bases between them. Germline V gene data show CDR1 as LGHDT and CDR2 as YNNKEL (reference sequence). The CDR3 totals 15 residues. The chain's CDR3 is CASSPTRTTQETQYF. CDR3 DNA sequence: TGTGCCAGCAGCCCCACCCGGACTACACAAGAGACCCAGTACTTC.

The gene calls are TRBV28 and TRBJ2-5, with D possibly TRBD2 on 6 matching bases. Germline V gene data show CDR1 as MDHEN and CDR2 as SYDVKM. V lost 7 bases and J 5 bases, leaving 14 bases between the germline ends. The CDR3 loop spans 13 amino acids. CDR3 sequence: CASNGGAGETQYF. The CDR3 DNA reads as TGTGCCAGCAATGGCGGGGCGGGGGAGACCCAGTACTTC.

The chain combines TRBV3-1 with TRBJ1-4, with TRBD1 matching over 11 bases. The CDR3 consists of 15 residues. Trimming cost V 2 bases and J 7 bases; bases outside gene matches: 3. Germline V gives CDR1 LGHDT, CDR2 YNNKEL (reference sequence). For the CDR3, the DNA is TGTGCCAGCAGCCAAAGGACAGGGGGCGGTGAAAAACTGTTTTTT. This translates into CASSQRTGGGEKLFF.

This clonotype showed up just once. In nucleotides, the CDR3 is TGTGCCAGCAGCTGGGGACTGCTTGAGGAGACCCAGTACTTC. Protein: CASSWGLLEETQYF. The chain links TRBV5-5 to TRBJ2-5, with D possibly matching TRBD2 (6 bases). The CDR3 sequence is 14 residues long. V lost 3 bases to trimming and J lost 5 bases, with 14 bases between them. The V gene's germline CDR1 is SGHKS and CDR2 YYEKEE (reference sequence). The full variable domain, in which reference TRBV5-5 and TRBJ2-5 provide the parts outside the CDR3, is DAGVTQSPTHLIKTRGQQVTLRCSPISGHKSVSWYQQVLGQGPQFIFQYYEKEERGRGNFPDRFSARQFPNYSSELNVNALLLGDSALYLCASSWGLLEETQYFGPGTRLLVL.

The J gene is TRBJ1-5, the V gene TRBV7-9; 11 bases map to TRBD1. J lost 5 bases, V lost 5 bases, and 5 bases had no gene match. The CDR3 spans 15 residues. Germline V gene lookup returns CDR1 SEHNR and CDR2 FQNEAQ (reference sequence). CDR3 sequence (DNA): TGTGCCAGCAGCAAGTGGACAGGGGGCGATCAGCCCCAGCATTTT. Protein sequence: CASSKWTGGDQPQHF. Based on the CDR3 plus reference TRBV7-9 and TRBJ1-5, the full variable domain is DTGVSQNPRHKITKRGQNVTFRCDPISEHNRLYWYRQTLGQGPEFLTYFQNEAQLEKSRLLSDRFSAERPKGSFSTLEIQRTEQGDSAMYLCASSKWTGGDQPQHFGDGTRLSIL.

The rearrangement uses TRBV4-1 and TRBJ1-2; 9 nucleotides match TRBD1. V trimming: 5 bases; J trimming: 4 bases; junction bases outside the gene matches: 8. The germline V gene encodes CDR1 MGHRA and CDR2 YSYEKL. The CDR3 covers 15 residues. DNA of the CDR3: TGCGCCAGCAGCTTACAGGGGGCGAGGGTCTATGGCTACACCTTC. Its protein product is CASSLQGARVYGYTF.

This clonotype showed up just a few times. This sequence joins TRBV20-1 and TRBJ2-1, with D perhaps being TRBD1 or TRBD2 (6 bases each). The CDR3 covers 13 residues. V lost 4 bases and J 5 bases, leaving 12 bases between the germline ends. CDR1 DFQATT and CDR2 SNEGSKA come from the germline V gene (reference sequence). The DNA of the CDR3 is TGCAGTGCTAACGGGGGCCCCAACAATGAGCAGTTCTTC. Amino acid sequence: CSANGGPNNEQFF.

The chain combines TRBV10-3 with TRBJ2-6, with D perhaps assigned TRBD1 or TRBD2 (5 bases each). The CDR3 length is 19 residues. Germline CDR1 reads ENHRY; CDR2 reads SYGVKD. V dropped 6 bases and J dropped 0 bases, with 21 bases sitting between them. For the CDR3, the DNA is TGTGCCATCAGGGGAGCTACGGGGCCCTTGGTCTCTGGGGCCAACGTCCTGACTTTC. This encodes CAIRGATGPLVSGANVLTF.